Here is one T cell receptor beta chain with its context. Its antigen is currently unknown. This record belongs to a study of Ad26.COV2.S vaccination and SARS-CoV-2 variants. At the level of the study: Donor had been placed in the Ad26.COV2.S arm of the COV1001 trial. Dosing was one shot or two shots 56 days apart.

CDR3 length equals 13 residues. Germline-derived CDR1 and CDR2 are MGHRA and YSYEKL. The ends were cut back, 3 bases at V and 7 bases at J, with 10 bases in the middle. Libraries were prepared by immunoSEQ multiplex PCR; TCRdb keeps only in-frame clonotypes and omits some of them. The sample lists about 350,000 clones; around 88% were seen once. As to treatment: 15 to 20 received Ad26.COV2.S at low or high dose, single or two shots; several received placebo; per-sample allocation not given. Collection of samples fell on day 63 after the first vaccine or placebo injection. An 18-55-year-old adult in Boston served as donor. Study results and limitations: In vaccinated individuals, spike-specific CD8+ and CD4+ T cell responses reportedly displayed substantial breadth.

This chain uses TRBV4-1 with TRBJ1-5, with unresolved D. The sequencing used peripheral blood, collected in a trial of Ad26.COV2.S vaccine versus placebo. The sequence derives from a person aged 18-60 years who received the Ad26.COV2.S COVID-19 vaccine or a placebo. This CDR3 reads CASSHSEPQPQHF. The CDR3 DNA reads TGCGCCAGCAGCCATTCCGAGCCCCAGCCCCAGCATTTT.